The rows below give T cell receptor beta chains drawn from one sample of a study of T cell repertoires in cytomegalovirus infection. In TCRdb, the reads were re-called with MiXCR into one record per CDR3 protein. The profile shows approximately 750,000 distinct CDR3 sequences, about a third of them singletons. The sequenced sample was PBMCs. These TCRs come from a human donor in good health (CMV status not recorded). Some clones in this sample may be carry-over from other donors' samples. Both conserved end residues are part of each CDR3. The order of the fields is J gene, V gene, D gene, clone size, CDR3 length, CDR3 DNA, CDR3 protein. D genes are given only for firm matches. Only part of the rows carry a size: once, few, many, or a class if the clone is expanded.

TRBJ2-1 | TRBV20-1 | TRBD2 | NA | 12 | TGCAGTGCTGGTGGGACTAGCGGCAAACAGTTCTTC | CSAGGTSGKQFF
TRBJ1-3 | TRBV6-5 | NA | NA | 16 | TGTGCCAGCAGTCTCCGACAGGACTACTCTGGAAACACCATATATTTT | CASSLRQDYSGNTIYF
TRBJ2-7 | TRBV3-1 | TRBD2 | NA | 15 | TGTGCCAGCAGCCAAGGGACTAGCGGGAGTTACGAGCAGTACTTC | CASSQGTSGSYEQYF
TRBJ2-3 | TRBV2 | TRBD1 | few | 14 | TGTGCCAGCAGAGGACAGGGGGCGACAGATACGCAGTATTTT | CASRGQGATDTQYF
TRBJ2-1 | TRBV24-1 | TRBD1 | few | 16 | TGTGCCACCAGTGATTTGGGCGGGACAGGGATGCATGAGCAGTTCTTC | CATSDLGGTGMHEQFF
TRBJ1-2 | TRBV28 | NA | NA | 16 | TGTGTCAGCAGTTTGGTGGGAGCAGGGCTAAACTATGGCTACACCTTC | CVSSLVGAGLNYGYTF
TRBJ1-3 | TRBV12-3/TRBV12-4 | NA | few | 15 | TGTGCCAGCAGTTCTACCCGTAGCTCTGGAAACACCATATATTTT | CASSSTRSSGNTIYF
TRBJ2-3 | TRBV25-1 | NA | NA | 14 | TGTGCCAGCAGGTTGGGACTTGACACAGATACGCAGTATTTT | CASRLGLDTDTQYF
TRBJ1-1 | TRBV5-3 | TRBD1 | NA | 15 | TGTGCCAGCAGCCCCGGACAGGGGAGGGTGGCTGAAGCTTTCTTT | CASSPGQGRVAEAFF
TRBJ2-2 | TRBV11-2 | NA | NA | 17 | TGTGCCAGCAGCACAAATCCCGGGATGTTGTCCGACGGGGAGCTGTTTTTT | CASSTNPGMLSDGELFF
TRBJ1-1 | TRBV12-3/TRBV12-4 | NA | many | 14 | TGTGCCAGCAGTTTGGGCCCCATGAACACTGAAGCTTTCTTT | CASSLGPMNTEAFF
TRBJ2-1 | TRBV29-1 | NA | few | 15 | TGCAGCGTTGAAATAGGCAGGGACCCCTACAATGAGCAGTTCTTC | CSVEIGRDPYNEQFF
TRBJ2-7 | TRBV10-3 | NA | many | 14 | TGTGCCATCAGTGAGTCCTCCCAAAACAGCGAGCAGTACTTC | CAISESSQNSEQYF
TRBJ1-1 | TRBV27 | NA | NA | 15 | TGTGCCAGCAGTTTACTGGGGGGGTTCAACACTGAAGCTTTCTTT | CASSLLGGFNTEAFF
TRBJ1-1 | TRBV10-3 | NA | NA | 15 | TGTGCCATCAGTGAATGGGGCAGGGGAGGCACTGAAGCTTTCTTT | CAISEWGRGGTEAFF
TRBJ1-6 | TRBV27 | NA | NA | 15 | TGTGCCAGCAGTTTATGGACAGTTAATAATTCACCCCTCCACTTT | CASSLWTVNNSPLHF
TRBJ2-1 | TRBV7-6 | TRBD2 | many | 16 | TGTGCCAGCAGCCCACAGCGGGGGACTAGTTACAATGAGCAGTTCTTC | CASSPQRGTSYNEQFF
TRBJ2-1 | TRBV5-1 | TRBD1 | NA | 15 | TGCGCCAGCAGCGTAGGGGGCGCGGCCTACAATGAGCAGTTCTTC | CASSVGGAAYNEQFF
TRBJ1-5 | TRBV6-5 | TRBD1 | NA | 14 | TGTGCCAGCAAATCCGGGACAGGGTATCAGCCCCAGCATTTT | CASKSGTGYQPQHF
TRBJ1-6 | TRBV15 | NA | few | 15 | TGTGCCACCAGCAGAGAAAGGACCTATAATTCACCCCTCCACTTT | CATSRERTYNSPLHF
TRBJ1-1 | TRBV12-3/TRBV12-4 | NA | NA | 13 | TGTGCCAGCAGTTCTTTTGCCGGCACTGAAGCTTTCTTT | CASSSFAGTEAFF
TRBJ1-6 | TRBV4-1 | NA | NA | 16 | TGCGCCAGCAGCCAAGAACCTGGGACGGAAAGTTCACCCCCCCACTTT | CASSQEPGTESSPPHF